This T cell receptor beta chain is from a study of T cell responses to AZD1222 COVID-19 vaccine. About the research overall: The study pooled second doses at about 4 or about 12 weeks. General study results and limits: Females made up more of the donors, who were largely white British, and clonal diversity may have come out too low. Repertoire sampling happened only post peak T cell response. At study baseline, merely six AZD1222 recipients were seropositive.

Worth noting for this clone: Its antigen is unknown.

TCRdb's table, derived via immunoSEQ multiplex PCR, lists solely in-frame clones and lacks some. The sample records about 130,000 clones, roughly nine tenths being singletons. Germline assignment: CDR1 LGHDT and CDR2 YNNKEL (reference sequence). The V end was cut by 0 bases, the J end by 8 bases, with 13 bases between. The CDR3 sequence is 14 residues long. The TCR sequence derives from an adult in good health. The material sequenced was peripheral blood, taken on day 0 of AZD1222 vaccination. This sequence joins TRBV3-1 (or the pseudogene TRBV3-2) and TRBJ1-2; no clear D gene. The CDR3 bases are TGTGCCAGCAGCCAAGATTTGGGAATCGTCGGCTACACCTTC. It encodes CASSQDLGIVGYTF.